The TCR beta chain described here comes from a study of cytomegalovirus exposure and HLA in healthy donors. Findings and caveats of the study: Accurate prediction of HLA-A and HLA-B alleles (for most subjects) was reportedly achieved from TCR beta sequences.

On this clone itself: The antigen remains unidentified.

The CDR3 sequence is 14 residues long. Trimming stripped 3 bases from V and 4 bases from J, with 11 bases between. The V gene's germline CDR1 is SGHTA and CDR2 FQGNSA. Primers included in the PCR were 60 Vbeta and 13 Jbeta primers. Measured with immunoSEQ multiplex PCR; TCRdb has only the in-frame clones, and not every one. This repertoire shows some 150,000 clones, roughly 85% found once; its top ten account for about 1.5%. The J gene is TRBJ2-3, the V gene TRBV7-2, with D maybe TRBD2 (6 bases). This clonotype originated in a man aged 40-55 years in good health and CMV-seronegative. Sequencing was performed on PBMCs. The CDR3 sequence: CASSLATRPDTQYF. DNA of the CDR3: TGTGCCAGCAGCTTGGCGACTAGGCCAGATACGCAGTATTTT.